A selection of T cell receptor beta chains follows, all from one sample in a study of blood T cell repertoires in COVID-19. Using immunoSEQ multiplex PCR, the repertoire was profiled, and TCRdb retains in-frame clones only, with some absent. Of about 60,000 clones listed, about three quarters are singletons. Sequencing input: peripheral blood. These receptors all stem from a man aged 50 to 59 with active or convalescent COVID-19. CDR3s leave out the opening cysteine and the closing phenylalanine or tryptophan.

V	J	CDR3
TRBV19	TRBJ2-7	ASSPVAGRYEQY
TRBV12-3/TRBV12-4	TRBJ1-2	ASSRRGNGYT
TRBV19	TRBJ1-2	AARDISNYGYT
TRBV21-1	TRBJ2-7	ASGFWGLQSSYEQY
TRBV18	TRBJ1-1	ASSPEGGIYTEAF
TRBV7-3	TRBJ2-3	ASSFDRVNTQY
TRBV2	TRBJ1-1	ASSRDRNTEAF
TRBV5-1	TRBJ1-1	ASSQGANTEAF
TRBV19	TRBJ2-6	ASSISGVGSGANVLT
TRBV7-8	TRBJ2-5	ASSLAGSGGTRLGTQY
TRBV6-4	TRBJ2-3	ASSDYGLAGDTQY
TRBV20-1	TRBJ2-2	SASPSGTNTGELF
TRBV29-1	TRBJ2-1	SVERDTYNEQF
TRBV6-5	TRBJ2-3	ASSISGGASDTQY
TRBV7-2	TRBJ2-5	ASSLMAGAQETQY
TRBV7-3	TRBJ2-2	ASSSSGRKGGELF
TRBV27	TRBJ2-7	ASSPAGGYEQY
TRBV5-1	TRBJ2-7	ASSLGGTGGYEQY
TRBV30	TRBJ2-2	AWSVGGPGELF
TRBV25-1	TRBJ2-3	ASSEVDRVGTDTQY
TRBV6-5	TRBJ1-6	ASSYSPDSPLH
TRBV29-1	TRBJ1-1	SVWTGTANTEAF
TRBV28	TRBJ2-7	ASGRGAYEQY
TRBV7-8	TRBJ2-1	ASSLASAGGTYNEQF
TRBV30	TRBJ1-5	AWSVKLGASQPQH
TRBV5-4	TRBJ2-3	ASSFSSTDTQY
TRBV19	TRBJ2-7	ASTGDRIEQY
TRBV30	TRBJ2-1	AWRAISSYNEQF
TRBV19	TRBJ1-1	PPHGGAGGAAF
TRBV7-2	TRBJ2-5	ASSLERGTQY
TRBV7-8	TRBJ2-2	ASSALPTSGTGELF
TRBV19	TRBJ1-3	ASKDRGFGNTIY
TRBV1	TRBJ2-7	TSSPSPTSGRRNSYEQY
TRBV6-5	TRBJ2-5	ASSIAGGGETQY
TRBV5-1	TRBJ2-2	ASSKTTSGTVTGELF
TRBV6-1	TRBJ1-5	ASSEALRGEYRNQPQH
TRBV6-5	TRBJ1-2	ASNIWASHYGYT
TRBV2	TRBJ2-2	ASSEGRIFTGELF
TRBV5-4	TRBJ2-3	ASRWGLAGDRDTQY
TRBV6-1	TRBJ1-4	ASSERTGGEKLF
TRBV5-1	TRBJ1-3	ASSLGTGNTIY
TRBV5-1	TRBJ1-1	ASSLVPGVGTTEAF
TRBV6-5	TRBJ1-2	ASSYSISTGADGYT
TRBV18	TRBJ1-2	ASSIDRGEHT
TRBV2	TRBJ2-2	ASSALAGGPGELF
TRBV7-3	TRBJ1-2	ASSLGPGDGYGYT
TRBV7-8	TRBJ1-1	ASSDIYDSLNTEAF
TRBV9	TRBJ2-2	ASSVKPGSTGELF
TRBV7-3	TRBJ2-2	ASSFLGQGTGELF
TRBV24-1	TRBJ2-1	ATSERTGRNEQF
TRBV19	TRBJ2-1	ASAGSSYNEQF
TRBV11-2	TRBJ1-6	ASSLGQGGVSLH
TRBV9	TRBJ2-2	ASSPSRGGSTGELF
TRBV19	TRBJ2-1	ASSRGWRESEQF
TRBV9	TRBJ1-1	ASSVSGETEAF
TRBV13	TRBJ1-2	ASSRESGRGYGYT
TRBV5-6	TRBJ2-7	ASSLAGQGISYEQY
TRBV28	TRBJ1-5	ASTAGGENQPQH
TRBV6-6	TRBJ1-4	ASSFLQGTNEKLF